Listed here are 22 T cell receptor beta chains from one sample, sequenced in a study of T cell changes during pregnancy in multiple sclerosis. Sequencing used immunoSEQ multiplex PCR; TCRdb keeps in-frame clones, though not all of them. This table has about 22,000 clones, roughly nine tenths appearing once. Sequenced material: CD8+ T cells from peripheral blood mononuclear cells, taken after pregnancy. These receptors all stem from a female donor with multiple sclerosis, enrolled in a pregnancy study.

The chain employs TRBV29-1 and TRBJ1-1, with TRBD1 as a possible D gene (6 bases). CDR1 and CDR2 from the germline V gene are SQVTM and ANQGSEA. This CDR3 is 13 amino acids long. V lost 2 bases to trimming and J lost 4 bases, with 11 bases between them. As DNA, the CDR3 is TGCAGCGTTGAACCTACAGGGCTCACTGAAGCTTTCTTT. This codes for CSVEPTGLTEAFF. The variable domain in full, with the rest retrieved from reference TRBV29-1 and TRBJ1-1, is SAVISQKPSRDICQRGTSLTIQCQVDSQVTMMFWYRQQPGQSLTLIATANQGSEATYESGFVIDKFPISRPNLTFSTLTVSNMSPEDSSIYLCSVEPTGLTEAFFGQGTRLTVV.

The chain has TRBV6-4 and TRBJ1-1; D is undetermined. Germline lookup yields CDR1 MRHNA and CDR2 SNTAGT. Between the trimmed V and J ends, which lost 0 bases and 5 bases, there was a span of 13 bases. This CDR3 is 15 amino acids long. This chain's CDR3 is CASSDSREGGTEAFF. DNA for the CDR3: TGTGCCAGCAGTGACTCTAGAGAGGGAGGAACTGAAGCTTTCTTT.

The rearrangement joins TRBV7-9 to TRBJ2-6, with 7 bases lining up with TRBD1. The germline V gene has CDR1 SEHNR and CDR2 FQNEAQ (reference sequence). The CDR3 totals 15 residues. V trimming: 5 bases; J trimming: 6 bases; junction bases outside the gene matches: 7. The CDR3 region is CASSTDRAPANVLTF. In DNA, the CDR3 is TGTGCCAGCAGCACCGACAGGGCCCCGGCCAACGTCCTGACTTTC.

This clone came up once. As DNA, the CDR3 is TGTGCCAGCAGTGGGACAGGACAACCCTACGAGCAGTACTTC. As protein: CASSGTGQPYEQYF. This chain links TRBV2 with TRBJ2-7, with 7 bases matching TRBD1. Trimming at V came to 4 bases and at J to 2 bases, leaving 5 bases not matched to a gene. The V gene's germline CDR1 is SNHLY and CDR2 FYNNEI. CDR3 length: 14 residues.

The chain recombines TRBV18 with TRBJ2-3, with D possibly TRBD2 on 5 matching bases. The germline CDR1 and CDR2 sequences are KGHSH and LQKENI. Trimming left V 0 bases short and J 7 bases short, with 17 bases between. The CDR3 totals 16 residues. The CDR3 sequence: CASSPPNGVGGYTQYF. The CDR3, as DNA: TGTGCCAGCTCACCACCTAACGGGGTCGGCGGATATACGCAGTATTTT.

The CDR3, as DNA: TGCGCCAGCAGTGAGCGTAGGGGAGGCGAGCAGTACTTC. Protein: CASSERRGGEQYF. The chain recombines TRBV10-1 with TRBJ2-7; D might be TRBD2 (6 bases). Germline-derived CDR1 and CDR2 are WNHNN and SYGVQD (reference sequence). V dropped 2 bases and J dropped 6 bases, with 11 bases sitting between them. The CDR3 is 13 amino acids.

V and J are TRBV6-1 and TRBJ1-1; 9 nucleotides align to TRBD1. There are 13 residues in the CDR3. After removal of 5 bases from V and 4 bases from J, the junction contained 2 bases not matched to a gene. Germline loops: CDR1 MNHNS, CDR2 SASEGT. The CDR3 loop is CASSRQGVTEAFF. Written as DNA, the CDR3 is TGTGCCAGCAGTCGACAGGGGGTCACTGAAGCTTTCTTT.

This chain joins TRBV4-2 and TRBJ2-3; D unclear. This CDR3 region has 16 residues. CDR1 LGHNA and CDR2 YNFKEQ come from the germline V gene. Trimming removed 4 bases at V and 0 bases at J, with 14 bases between. CDR3 residues: CASSPTTVTSTDTQYF. DNA of the CDR3: TGTGCCAGCAGCCCCACGACTGTTACTAGCACAGATACGCAGTATTTT.

This chain uses TRBV6-4 with TRBJ2-1; 9 bases are shared with TRBD1. The CDR3 runs to 16 residues. Germline V lookup: CDR1 MRHNA, CDR2 SNTAGT. J gave up 9 bases and V 0 bases, and 9 bases lay outside the gene matches. The CDR3 nucleotides are TGTGCCAGCAGTGACTCGTTGGGACAGGGTAATGGTGAGCAGTTCTTC. It translates to CASSDSLGQGNGEQFF.

The V gene is TRBV6-4, the J gene TRBJ2-1; tentative D call: TRBD1 (5 bases). Germline V gives CDR1 MRHNA, CDR2 SNTAGT. The CDR3 has 15 amino acids. V lost 3 bases and J lost 0, with 9 bases in between. The CDR3 bases are TGTGCCAGCAGTGAAGGGGTTAGCTCCTACAATGAGCAGTTCTTC. Its translation: CASSEGVSSYNEQFF.

CDR3 in amino acids: CASSYAGGPLGELFF. The CDR3 DNA reads TGTGCCAGCAGTTACGCGGGAGGGCCTCTCGGGGAGCTGTTTTTT. The gene calls are TRBV27 and TRBJ2-2; 9 bases map to TRBD2. This CDR3 has 15 amino acids. With V trimmed by 4 bases and J by 7 bases, 7 bases remained unmatched. Germline loops: CDR1 MNHEY, CDR2 SMNVEV (reference sequence).

The chain joins TRBV6-5 to TRBJ2-7, with 7 bases lining up with TRBD1. The CDR3 has 14 residues. Germline CDR1 reads MNHEY; CDR2 reads SVGAGI. Trimming took 7 bases from V and 3 from J; bases not matched to a gene: 9. The CDR3 sequence is CASKPGTEIYEQYF. In DNA form, the CDR3 reads TGTGCCAGCAAGCCCGGGACAGAGATCTACGAGCAGTACTTC.

This chain connects TRBV7-5 to TRBJ1-5; the table gives TRBD1 as D, unverified against the DNA. TRBV7-5 is a known pseudogene. The CDR3 totals 15 residues. The CDR3 DNA reads TGTGTCAGAAGCGGGACAGGTCGTTGCAATCAGCCCCAGCATTTT. Translating it yields CVRSGTGRCNQPQHF.

CDR3: CASSEGTGSSYEQYF. The CDR3 DNA sequence: TGTGCCAGCAGTGAAGGGACTGGAAGCTCCTACGAGCAGTACTTC. The chain carries TRBV6-1 and TRBJ2-7; a weak D match, TRBD2 (5 bases). Germline CDR1 and CDR2: MNHNS and SASEGT. The CDR3 has 15 amino acids. V shed 1 base and J shed 0 bases, with 10 bases lying between them.

As to this clone: The junction shows a germline mismatch at one end, possibly a read error. The J gene is TRBJ2-7, the V gene TRBV7-7; the D gene is possibly TRBD2 (5 bases). The CDR3 covers 13 residues. Germline CDR1 is SSHAT and CDR2 is FNYEAQ (reference sequence). In DNA form, the CDR3 reads TGTGCTAGCAGCTTAGCCCTAGCAGCCGAGCAGTACTTC. Encoded protein: CASSLALAAEQYF.

The gene calls are TRBV10-2 and TRBJ2-7, with D maybe TRBD1 (8 bases). With 5 bases removed from V and 4 bases from J, the gap between germline ends came to 12 bases. CDR3 length: 13 amino acids. Germline CDR1 reads WSHSY; CDR2 reads SAAADI. CDR3 coding DNA: TGCGCCAGCAGTACAGGGGGGGGATACGAGCAGTACTTC. It translates to CASSTGGGYEQYF.

The chain recombines TRBV19 with TRBJ1-1, with D uncertain. V was clipped by 1 base and J by 1 base, with 7 bases between them. The CDR3 is 14 amino acids. CDR1 is LNHDA and CDR2 is SQIVND in the germline V gene (reference sequence). The CDR3 region has the DNA TGTGCCAGTAGTATAGTGGCCGAGAACACTGAAGCTTTCTTT. Its protein is CASSIVAENTEAFF. Using reference TRBV19 and TRBJ1-1 for the parts outside the CDR3, the full variable domain is DGGITQSPKYLFRKEGQNVTLSCEQNLNHDAMYWYRQDPGQGLRLIYYSQIVNDFQKGDIAEGYSVSREKKESFPLTVTSAQKNPTAFYLCASSIVAENTEAFFGQGTRLTVV.

The CDR3 region is CASSPDRGWRESYEQYF. The CDR3 bases are TGTGCCAGCAGTCCGGACAGGGGGTGGCGGGAGAGCTACGAGCAGTACTTC. The rearrangement uses TRBV27 and TRBJ2-7; 10 bases match TRBD1. The CDR3 extends over 17 amino acids. The V and J ends lost 5 bases and 3 bases, in that order; junction bases with no gene match: 13. Germline CDR1 MNHEY, CDR2 SMNVEV (reference sequence).

V is TRBV11-2 and J is TRBJ2-1, with D tentatively TRBD1 (6 bases). The germline V gene encodes CDR1 SGHAT and CDR2 FQNNGV. This CDR3 spans 12 amino acids. V shed 5 bases and J shed 8 bases, with 10 bases lying between them. CDR3 region: CASSRGNHEQFF. CDR3 nucleotide sequence: TGTGCCAGCAGCAGGGGGAACCATGAGCAGTTCTTC.

The genes are TRBV28 and TRBJ1-4; D is unclear. Germline values: CDR1 MDHEN, CDR2 SYDVKM. The CDR3 has 11 amino acids. Trimming cost V 10 bases and J 10 bases, with 13 bases left between them. CDR3 region: CAIWLEGKLFF. CDR3 nucleotides: TGTGCCATCTGGTTGGAGGGAAAACTGTTTTTT. The full variable domain, its missing parts supplied by reference TRBV28 and TRBJ1-4, is DVKVTQSSRYLVKRTGEKVFLECVQDMDHENMFWYRQDPGLGLRLIYFSYDVKMKEKGDIPEGYSVSREKKERFSLILESASTNQTSMYLCAIWLEGKLFFGSGTQLSVL.

This chain connects TRBV6-4 to TRBJ2-1; TRBD2 might be the D (6 bases). The V gene's germline CDR1 is MRHNA and CDR2 SNTAGT. The V end was cut by 2 bases, the J end by 0 bases, with 8 bases between. The CDR3 is 15 amino acids. CDR3 nucleotide sequence: TGTGCCAGCAGTGACGTTAGCGGCTCCTACAATGAGCAGTTCTTC. This encodes CASSDVSGSYNEQFF.

The chain has TRBV6-5 and TRBJ2-7, with 9 positions matching TRBD1. Unmatched junction bases numbered 5, after V lost 4 bases and J lost 1 base. Germline V gene data show CDR1 as MNHEY and CDR2 as SVGAGI. The CDR3 length is 15 residues. CDR3 loop: CASSFSGTGSYEQYF. The CDR3 coding sequence is TGTGCCAGCAGTTTTTCCGGGACAGGGTCCTACGAGCAGTACTTC.